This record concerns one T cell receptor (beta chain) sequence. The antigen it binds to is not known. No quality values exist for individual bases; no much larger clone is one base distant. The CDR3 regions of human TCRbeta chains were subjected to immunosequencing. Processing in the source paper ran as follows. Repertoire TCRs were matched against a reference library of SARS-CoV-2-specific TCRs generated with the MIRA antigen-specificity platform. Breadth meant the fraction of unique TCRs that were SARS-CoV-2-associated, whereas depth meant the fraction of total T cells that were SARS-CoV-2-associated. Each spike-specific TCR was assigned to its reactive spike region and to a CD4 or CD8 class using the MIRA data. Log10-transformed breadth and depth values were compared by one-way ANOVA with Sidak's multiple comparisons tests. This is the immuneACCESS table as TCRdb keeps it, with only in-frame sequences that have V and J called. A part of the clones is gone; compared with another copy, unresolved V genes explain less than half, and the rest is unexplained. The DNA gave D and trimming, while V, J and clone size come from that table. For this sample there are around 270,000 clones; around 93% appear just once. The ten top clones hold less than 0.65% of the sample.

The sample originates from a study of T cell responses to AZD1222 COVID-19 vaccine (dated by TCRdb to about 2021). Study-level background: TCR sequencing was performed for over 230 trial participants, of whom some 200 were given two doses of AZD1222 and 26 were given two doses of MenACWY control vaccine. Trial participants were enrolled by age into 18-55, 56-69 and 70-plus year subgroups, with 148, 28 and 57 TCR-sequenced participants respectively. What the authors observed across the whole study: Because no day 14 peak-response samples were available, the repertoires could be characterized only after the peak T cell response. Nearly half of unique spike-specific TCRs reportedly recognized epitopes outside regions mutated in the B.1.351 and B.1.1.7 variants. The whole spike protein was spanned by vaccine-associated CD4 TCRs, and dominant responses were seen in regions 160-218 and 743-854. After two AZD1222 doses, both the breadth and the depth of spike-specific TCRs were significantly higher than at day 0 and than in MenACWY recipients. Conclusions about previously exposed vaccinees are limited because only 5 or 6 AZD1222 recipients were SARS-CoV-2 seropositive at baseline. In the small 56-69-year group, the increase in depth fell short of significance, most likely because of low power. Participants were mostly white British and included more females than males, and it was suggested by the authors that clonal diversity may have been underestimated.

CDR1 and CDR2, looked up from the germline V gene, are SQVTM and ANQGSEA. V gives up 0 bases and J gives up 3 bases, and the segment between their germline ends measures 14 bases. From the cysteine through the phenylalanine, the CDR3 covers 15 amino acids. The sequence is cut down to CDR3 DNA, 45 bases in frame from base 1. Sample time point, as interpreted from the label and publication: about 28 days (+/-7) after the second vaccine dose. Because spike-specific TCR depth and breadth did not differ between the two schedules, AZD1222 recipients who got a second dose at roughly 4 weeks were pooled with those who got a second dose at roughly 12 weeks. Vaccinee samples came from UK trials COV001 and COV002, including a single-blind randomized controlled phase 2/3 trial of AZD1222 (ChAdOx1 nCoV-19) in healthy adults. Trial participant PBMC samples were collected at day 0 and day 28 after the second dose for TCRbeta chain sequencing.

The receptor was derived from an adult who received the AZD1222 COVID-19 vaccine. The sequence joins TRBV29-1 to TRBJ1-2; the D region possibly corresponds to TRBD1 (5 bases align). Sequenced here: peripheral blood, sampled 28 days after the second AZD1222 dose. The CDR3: CSVEDRSGTDYGYTF. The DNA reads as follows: TGCAGCGTTGAAGATCGATCGGGGACTGACTATGGCTACACCTTC. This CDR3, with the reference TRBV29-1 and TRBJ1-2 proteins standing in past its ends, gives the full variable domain SAVISQKPSRDICQRGTSLTIQCQVDSQVTMMFWYRQQPGQSLTLIATANQGSEATYESGFVIDKFPISRPNLTFSTLTVSNMSPEDSSIYLCSVEDRSGTDYGYTFGSGTRLTVV.